The source of this TCR beta chain is a study of blood T cell repertoires in COVID-19. The protocol was immunoSEQ multiplex PCR, while the TCRdb copy is restricted to in-frame clones and leaves out a portion. The data show approximately 150,000 clones, approximately 80% seen once. The CDR3 totals 18 residues. CDR1 is MDHEN, CDR2 SYDVKM, per germline. Trimming took 8 bases from V and 0 from J, leaving 23 bases between them. The chain employs TRBV28 and TRBJ2-1; perhaps TRBD2 as D (5 bases). The TCR originated in an elderly woman with COVID-19, enrolled during active disease. The material sequenced was peripheral blood. CDR3 nucleotides: TGTGCCAGCCGCCTCCCGAGGGCAGCCCGGAGCTCCTACAATGAGCAGTTCTTC. Encoded protein: CASRLPRAARSSYNEQFF. Variable domain in full (rest from reference TRBV28 and TRBJ2-1): DVKVTQSSRYLVKRTGEKVFLECVQDMDHENMFWYRQDPGLGLRLIYFSYDVKMKEKGDIPEGYSVSREKKERFSLILESASTNQTSMYLCASRLPRAARSSYNEQFFGPGTRLTVL.